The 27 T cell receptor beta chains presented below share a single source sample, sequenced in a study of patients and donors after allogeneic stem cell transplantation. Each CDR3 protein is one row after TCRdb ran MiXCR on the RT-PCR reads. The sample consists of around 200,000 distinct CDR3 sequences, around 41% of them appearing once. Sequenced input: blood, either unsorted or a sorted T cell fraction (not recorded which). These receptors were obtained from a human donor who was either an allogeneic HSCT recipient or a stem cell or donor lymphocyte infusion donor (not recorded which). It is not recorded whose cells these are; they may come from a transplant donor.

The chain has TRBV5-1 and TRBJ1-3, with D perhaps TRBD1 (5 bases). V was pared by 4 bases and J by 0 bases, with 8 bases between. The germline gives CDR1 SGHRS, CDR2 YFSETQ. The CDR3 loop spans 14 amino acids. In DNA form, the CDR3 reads TGCGCCAGCAGCCAGGGCGCCTCTGGAAACACCATATATTTT. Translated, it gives CASSQGASGNTIYF.

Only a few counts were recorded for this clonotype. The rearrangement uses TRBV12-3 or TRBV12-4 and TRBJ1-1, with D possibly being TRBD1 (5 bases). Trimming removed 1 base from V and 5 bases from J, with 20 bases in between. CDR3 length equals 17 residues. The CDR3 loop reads CASSLGQGGEVGTEAFF. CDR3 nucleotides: TGTGCCAGCAGTTTAGGGCAGGGAGGCGAAGTCGGGACTGAAGCTTTCTTT.

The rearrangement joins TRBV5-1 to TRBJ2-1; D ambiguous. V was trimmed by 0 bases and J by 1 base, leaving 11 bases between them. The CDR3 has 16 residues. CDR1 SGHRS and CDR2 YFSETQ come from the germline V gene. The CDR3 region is CASSLEGVGSYNEQFF. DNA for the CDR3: TGCGCCAGCAGCTTGGAAGGAGTGGGGTCCTACAATGAGCAGTTCTTC.

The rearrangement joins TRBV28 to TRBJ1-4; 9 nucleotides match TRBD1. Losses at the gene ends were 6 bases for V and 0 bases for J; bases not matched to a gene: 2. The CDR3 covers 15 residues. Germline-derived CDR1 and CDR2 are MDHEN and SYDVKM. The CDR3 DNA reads TGTGCCAGCAGAGACAGGGGGTCAACTAATGAAAAACTGTTTTTT. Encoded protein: CASRDRGSTNEKLFF.

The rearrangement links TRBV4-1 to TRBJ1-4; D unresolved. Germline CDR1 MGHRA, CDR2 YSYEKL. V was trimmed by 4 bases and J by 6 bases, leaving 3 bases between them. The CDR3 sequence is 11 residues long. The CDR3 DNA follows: TGCGCCAGCAGCCGGGATGAAAAACTGTTTTTT. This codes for CASSRDEKLFF.

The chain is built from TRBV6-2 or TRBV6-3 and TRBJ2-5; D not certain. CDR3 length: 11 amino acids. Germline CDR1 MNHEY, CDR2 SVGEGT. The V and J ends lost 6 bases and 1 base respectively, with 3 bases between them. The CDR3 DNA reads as TGTGCCAGCAGCCGCCAAGAGACCCAGTACTTC. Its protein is CASSRQETQYF.

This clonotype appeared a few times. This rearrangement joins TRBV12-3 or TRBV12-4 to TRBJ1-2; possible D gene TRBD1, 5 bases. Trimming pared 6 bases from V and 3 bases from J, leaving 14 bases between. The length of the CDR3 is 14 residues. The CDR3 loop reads CASSRPRVHYGYTF. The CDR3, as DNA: TGTGCCAGCAGCCGTCCCAGGGTTCACTATGGCTACACCTTC.

CDR3 in amino acids: CATRSTGVVGELFF. In DNA form, the CDR3 reads TGTGCCACCAGATCGACAGGGGTCGTCGGGGAGCTGTTTTTT. The chain recombines TRBV24-1 with TRBJ2-2; 8 bases are shared with TRBD1. V dropped 7 bases and J dropped 7; count of bases not matched to a gene: 7. CDR3 size: 14 residues. CDR1 and CDR2 (germline): KGHDR, SFDVKD.

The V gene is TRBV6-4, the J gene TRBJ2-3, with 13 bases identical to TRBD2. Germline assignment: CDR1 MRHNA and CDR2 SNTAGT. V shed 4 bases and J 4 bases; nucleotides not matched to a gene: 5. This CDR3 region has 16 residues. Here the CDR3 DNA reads TGTGCCAGCAGTGCCCGGACTAGCGGGGGTTCAGATACGCAGTATTTT. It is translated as CASSARTSGGSDTQYF.

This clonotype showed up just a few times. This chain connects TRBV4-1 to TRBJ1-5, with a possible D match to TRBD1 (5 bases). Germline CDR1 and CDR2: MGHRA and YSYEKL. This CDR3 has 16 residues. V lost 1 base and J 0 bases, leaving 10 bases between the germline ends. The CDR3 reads CASSQGSGGSNQPQHF. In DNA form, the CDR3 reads TGCGCCAGCAGCCAAGGATCCGGGGGTAGCAATCAGCCCCAGCATTTT.

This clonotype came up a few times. This CDR3 is CASSLQGLGGNTIYF. The DNA for the CDR3 is TGTGCCAGCAGCTTACAGGGGCTGGGAGGAAACACCATATATTTT. V gene TRBV7-9 combines with J gene TRBJ1-3; possibly TRBD1 for D (6 bases). The length of the CDR3 is 15 residues. Trimming took off 2 bases at V and 4 bases at J, with 12 bases between the two ends. From germline, CDR1 is SEHNR and CDR2 FQNEAQ (reference sequence).

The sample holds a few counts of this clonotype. The CDR3 loop is CASSTKQGRGNSPLHF. As DNA, the CDR3 is TGTGCCAGCAGCACAAAACAGGGTCGGGGTAATTCACCCCTCCACTTT. The chain carries TRBV21-1 and TRBJ1-6; the listed D gene, TRBD1, was not tested against the DNA. TRBV21-1 is marked as a pseudogene. The CDR3 totals 16 residues.

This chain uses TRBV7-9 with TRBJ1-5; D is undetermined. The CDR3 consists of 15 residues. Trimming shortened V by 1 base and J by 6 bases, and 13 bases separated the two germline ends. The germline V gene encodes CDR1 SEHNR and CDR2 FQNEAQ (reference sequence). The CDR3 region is CASSLETTDGQPQHF. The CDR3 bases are TGTGCCAGCAGCTTAGAGACAACGGACGGTCAGCCCCAGCATTTT.

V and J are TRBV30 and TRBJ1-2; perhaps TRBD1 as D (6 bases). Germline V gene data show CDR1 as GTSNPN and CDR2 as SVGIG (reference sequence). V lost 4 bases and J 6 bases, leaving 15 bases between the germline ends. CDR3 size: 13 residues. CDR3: CAWTQGLADGYTF. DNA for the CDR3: TGTGCCTGGACACAGGGTTTAGCAGATGGCTACACCTTC.

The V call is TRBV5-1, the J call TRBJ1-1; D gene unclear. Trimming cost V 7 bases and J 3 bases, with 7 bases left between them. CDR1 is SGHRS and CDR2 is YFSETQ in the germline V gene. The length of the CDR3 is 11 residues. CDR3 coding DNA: TGCGCCAGCGAAGGTGACACTGAAGCTTTCTTT. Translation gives CASEGDTEAFF.

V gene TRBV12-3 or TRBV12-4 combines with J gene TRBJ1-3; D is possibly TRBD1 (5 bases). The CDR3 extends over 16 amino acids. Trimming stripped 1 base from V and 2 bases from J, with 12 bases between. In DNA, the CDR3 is TGTGCCAGCAGTTTAGTCTTGTTGGGGCCTGGAAACACCATATATTTT. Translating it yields CASSLVLLGPGNTIYF.

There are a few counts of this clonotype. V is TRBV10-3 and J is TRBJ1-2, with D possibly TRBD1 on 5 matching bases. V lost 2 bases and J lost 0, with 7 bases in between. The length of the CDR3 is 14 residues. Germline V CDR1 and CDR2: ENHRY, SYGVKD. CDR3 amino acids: CAISEKTANYGYTF. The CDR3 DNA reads TGTGCCATCAGTGAGAAGACAGCTAACTATGGCTACACCTTC.

The DNA for the CDR3 is TGTGCCAGCAGCCTCTTAAATGGGGCCGGAGCTTTCTTT. Protein sequence: CASSLLNGAGAFF. The genes are TRBV12-3 or TRBV12-4 and TRBJ1-1; a weak D match, TRBD1 (5 bases). This CDR3 is built from 13 residues. V was clipped by 6 bases and J by 10 bases, with 18 bases between them.

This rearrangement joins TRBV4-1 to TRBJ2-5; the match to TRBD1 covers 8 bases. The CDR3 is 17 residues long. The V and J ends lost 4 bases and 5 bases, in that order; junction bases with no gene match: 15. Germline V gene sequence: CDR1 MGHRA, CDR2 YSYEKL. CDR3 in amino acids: CASSPRTGNKGMETQYF. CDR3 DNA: TGCGCCAGCAGCCCTCGGACAGGGAACAAGGGAATGGAGACCCAGTACTTC.

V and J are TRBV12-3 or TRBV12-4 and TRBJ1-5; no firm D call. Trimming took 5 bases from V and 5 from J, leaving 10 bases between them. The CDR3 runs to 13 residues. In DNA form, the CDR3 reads TGTGCCAGCAGTCCTCTTAGACATCAGCCCCAGCATTTT. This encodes CASSPLRHQPQHF.

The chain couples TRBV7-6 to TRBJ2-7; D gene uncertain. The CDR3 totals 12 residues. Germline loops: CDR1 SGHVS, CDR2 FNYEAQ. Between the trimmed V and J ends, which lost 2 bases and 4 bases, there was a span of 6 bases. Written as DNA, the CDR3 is TGTGCCAGCAGCTTAACAGCTTACGAGCAGTACTTC. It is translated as CASSLTAYEQYF. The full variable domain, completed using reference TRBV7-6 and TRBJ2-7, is GAGVSQSPRYKVTKRGQDVALRCDPISGHVSLYWYRQALGQGPEFLTYFNYEAQQDKSGLPNDRFSAERPEGSISTLTIQRTEQRDSAMYRCASSLTAYEQYFGPGTRLTVT.

CDR3 sequence: CATGATDTQYF. The DNA of the CDR3 is TGTGCCACTGGCGCCACAGATACGCAGTATTTT. The chain has TRBV10-3 and TRBJ2-3; D is ambiguous. Germline V CDR1 and CDR2: ENHRY, SYGVKD. The CDR3 runs to 11 residues. Trimming removed 10 bases at V and 2 bases at J, with 7 bases between.

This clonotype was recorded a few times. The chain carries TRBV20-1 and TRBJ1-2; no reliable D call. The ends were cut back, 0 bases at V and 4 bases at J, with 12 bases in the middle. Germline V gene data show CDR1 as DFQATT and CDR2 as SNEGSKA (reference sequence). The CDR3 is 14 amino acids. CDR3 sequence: CSARDSQDLYGYTF. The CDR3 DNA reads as TGCAGTGCTAGAGATAGTCAGGATCTCTATGGCTACACCTTC.

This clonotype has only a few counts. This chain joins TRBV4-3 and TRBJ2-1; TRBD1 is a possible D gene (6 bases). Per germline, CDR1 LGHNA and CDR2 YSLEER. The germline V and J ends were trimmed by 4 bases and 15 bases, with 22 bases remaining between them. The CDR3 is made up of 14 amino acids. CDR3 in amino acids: CASSPGHRMTHPFF. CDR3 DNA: TGCGCCAGCAGCCCGGGACATCGGATGACCCATCCGTTCTTC.

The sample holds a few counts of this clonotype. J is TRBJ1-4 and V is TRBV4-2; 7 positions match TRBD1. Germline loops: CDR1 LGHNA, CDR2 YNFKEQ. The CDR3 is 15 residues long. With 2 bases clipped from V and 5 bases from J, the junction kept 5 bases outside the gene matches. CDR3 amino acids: CASSQPGQTNEKLFF. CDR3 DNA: TGTGCCAGCAGCCAACCGGGACAGACAAATGAAAAACTGTTTTTT.

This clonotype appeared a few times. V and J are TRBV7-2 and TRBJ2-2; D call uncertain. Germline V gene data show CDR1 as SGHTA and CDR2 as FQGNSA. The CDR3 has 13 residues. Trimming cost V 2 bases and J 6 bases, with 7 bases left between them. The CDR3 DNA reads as TGTGCCAGCAGCTTAAGGCAGTCCGGGGAGCTGTTTTTT. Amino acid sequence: CASSLRQSGELFF.

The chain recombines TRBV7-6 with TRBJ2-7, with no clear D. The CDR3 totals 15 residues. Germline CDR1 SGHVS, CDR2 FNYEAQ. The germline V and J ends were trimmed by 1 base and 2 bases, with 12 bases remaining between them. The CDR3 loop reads CASSLEPGNPYEQYF. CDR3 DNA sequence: TGTGCCAGCAGCTTAGAACCAGGAAACCCCTACGAGCAGTACTTC.